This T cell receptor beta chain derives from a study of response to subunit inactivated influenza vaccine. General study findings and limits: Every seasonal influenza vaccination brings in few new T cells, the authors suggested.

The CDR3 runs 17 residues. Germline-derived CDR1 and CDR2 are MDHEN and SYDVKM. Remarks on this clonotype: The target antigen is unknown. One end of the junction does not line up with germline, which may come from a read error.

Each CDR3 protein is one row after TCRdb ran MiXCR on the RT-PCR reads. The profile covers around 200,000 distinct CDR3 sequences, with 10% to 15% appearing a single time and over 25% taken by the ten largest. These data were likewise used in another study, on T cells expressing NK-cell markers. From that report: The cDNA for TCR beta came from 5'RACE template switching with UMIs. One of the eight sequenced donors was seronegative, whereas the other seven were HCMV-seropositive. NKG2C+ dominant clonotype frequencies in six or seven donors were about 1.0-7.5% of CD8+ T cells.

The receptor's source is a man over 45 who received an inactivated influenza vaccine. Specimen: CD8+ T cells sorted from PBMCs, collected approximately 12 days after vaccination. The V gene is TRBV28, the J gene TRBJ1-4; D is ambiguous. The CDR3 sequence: CASSLMVSVSTKEKLFF. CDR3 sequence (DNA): TGTGCCAGCAGTTTAATGGTTTCGGTCTCAACTAAGGAAAAACTGTTTTTT.